The 31 T cell receptor beta chains below all came from one sample that was sequenced in a study. The sorted Tregs were CD4+CD25+CD127-/low cells. TCRdb fed the 5' RACE reads into MiXCR, producing one record per CDR3 protein. The data contain about 43,000 distinct CDR3 sequences, about a fifth of them singletons. Sequencing used Tregs sorted from a lymph node. These receptors all stem from a female donor with breast cancer.

This chain uses TRBV20-1 with TRBJ1-1; D gene ambiguous. Trimming left V 6 bases short and J 5 bases short, with 13 bases between. The CDR3 covers 12 residues. Germline assignment: CDR1 DFQATT and CDR2 SNEGSKA (reference sequence). This CDR3 is CSACRPGTEAFF. CDR3 bases: TGCAGTGCCTGTCGACCGGGGACTGAAGCTTTCTTT.

In this sample, this clonotype turned up many times. The rearrangement uses TRBV12-3 or TRBV12-4 and TRBJ1-1; a possible D gene is TRBD1 (5 bases). The germline V and J ends were trimmed by 6 bases and 4 bases, with 15 bases remaining between them. CDR3 length: 14 residues. The CDR3, as DNA: TGTGCCAGCAGCTGGGGGAAGGGGTCCACTGAAGCTTTCTTT. It is translated as CASSWGKGSTEAFF.

The gene calls are TRBV7-2 and TRBJ2-1; possibly TRBD2 for D (5 bases). Germline V gene sequence: CDR1 SGHTA, CDR2 FQGNSA. This CDR3 comprises 14 residues. Trimming took off 5 bases at V and 2 bases at J, with 10 bases between the two ends. The CDR3 sequence: CASSRTPPYNEQFF. The CDR3 region has the DNA TGTGCCAGCAGCCGGACTCCACCCTACAATGAGCAGTTCTTC.

This clonotype was seen only a few times. V is TRBV5-5 and J is TRBJ2-1; TRBD2 agrees at 7 bases. CDR1 is SGHKS and CDR2 is YYEKEE in the germline V gene (reference sequence). The CDR3 totals 15 residues. V lost 7 bases, J lost 5 bases, and 12 bases stayed unmatched. CDR3 bases: TGTGCCAGCCGATTCGGGGGGTCGTTAAACAATGAGCAGTTCTTC. Its protein is CASRFGGSLNNEQFF.

There are many counts of this clonotype. The chain links TRBV5-5 to TRBJ2-5; D call uncertain. The CDR3 spans 16 residues. V lost 2 bases and J lost 2, with 16 bases in between. Germline assignment: CDR1 SGHKS and CDR2 YYEKEE (reference sequence). CDR3 loop: CASSFGLGDGQETQYF. CDR3 in DNA: TGTGCCAGCAGCTTTGGCTTAGGAGACGGGCAAGAGACCCAGTACTTC.

The chain employs TRBV13 and TRBJ2-7, with a tentative D call TRBD2 (6 bases). This CDR3 region has 15 residues. Germline V gene data show CDR1 as PRHDT and CDR2 as FYEKMQ (reference sequence). V was pared by 3 bases and J by 2 bases, with 14 bases between. Here the CDR3 reads CASSFLSGGPYEQYF. DNA of the CDR3: TGTGCCAGCAGCTTTCTTTCCGGGGGTCCCTACGAGCAGTACTTC.

This clonotype came up many times. V is TRBV7-3 and J is TRBJ2-3, with 7 bases identical to TRBD2. CDR3 length: 14 residues. CDR1 SGHTA and CDR2 FQGTGA come from the germline V gene. V gave up 5 bases and J gave up 3 bases; unmatched junction bases: 5. CDR3 region: CASSLSGKTDTQYF. The DNA of the CDR3 is TGTGCCAGCAGCCTAAGCGGGAAGACAGATACGCAGTATTTT.

The table lists this clonotype with a few counts. The chain uses TRBV7-9 and TRBJ1-5; 8 bases line up with TRBD1. The germline gives CDR1 SEHNR, CDR2 FQNEAQ (reference sequence). The trim removed 1 base at V and 8 bases at J, leaving 1 base unmatched. This CDR3 has 13 residues. As DNA, the CDR3 is TGTGCCAGCAGCTTAGACAGGGGGAAGCCCCAGCATTTT. Translation gives CASSLDRGKPQHF.

In its sample, this clonotype was seen a few times. V and J are TRBV5-1 and TRBJ2-2; 7 bases fit TRBD2. The CDR3 extends over 15 amino acids. Germline CDR1 is SGHRS and CDR2 is YFSETQ. V was pared by 0 bases and J by 2 bases, with 1 base of the junction left unmatched. The CDR3 reads CASSLASGNTGELFF. DNA for the CDR3: TGCGCCAGCAGCTTGGCTAGCGGAAACACCGGGGAGCTGTTTTTT. The full variable domain, completed using reference TRBV5-1 and TRBJ2-2, is KAGVTQTPRYLIKTRGQQVTLSCSPISGHRSVSWYQQTPGQGLQFLFEYFSETQRNKGNFPGRFSGRQFSNSRSEMNVSTLELGDSALYLCASSLASGNTGELFFGEGSRLTVL.

This clonotype appeared a few times. The chain recombines TRBV6-2 or TRBV6-3 with TRBJ2-7, with 8 bases matching TRBD2. V lost 7 bases, J lost 5 bases, and 10 bases stayed unmatched. Per germline, CDR1 MNHEY and CDR2 SVGEGT. The CDR3 length is 14 residues. The CDR3 protein is CASTAGGRRDEQYF. The CDR3 DNA reads TGTGCCAGCACCGCGGGCGGGAGGCGCGACGAGCAGTACTTC.

This clonotype was picked up a small number of times. The CDR3 DNA reads TGTGCCAGCAGCCAACAGGGATTGGACCAGCCCCAGCATTTT. Its protein is CASSQQGLDQPQHF. The genes are TRBV7-2 and TRBJ1-5, with a tentative D call TRBD1 (6 bases). Germline CDR1 and CDR2: SGHTA and FQGNSA. V lost 5 bases to trimming and J lost 7 bases, with 15 bases between them. This CDR3 region has 14 residues.

This clonotype has a handful of counts. This CDR3 fails to terminate in the conserved phenylalanine or tryptophan, so it likely reflects a read error. This chain joins TRBV6-1 and TRBJ2-2; no reliable D call. Germline CDR1 MNHNS, CDR2 SASEGT. V was cut by 2 bases and J by 5 bases, with 6 bases left in between. This CDR3 has 13 residues. The DNA for the CDR3 is TGTGCCAGCAGTGAAAAGGTGACCGGGGAGCTGTTTTCT. Translated: CASSEKVTGELFS.

The V gene is TRBV9, the J gene TRBJ2-1; no reliable D call. With 0 bases removed from V and 13 bases from J, the gap between germline ends came to 11 bases. CDR1 SGDLS and CDR2 YYNGEE come from the germline V gene. The CDR3 has 12 amino acids. The CDR3 DNA follows: TGTGCCAGCAGCGTAGGAGGTACGACCCAGTTCTTC. The encoded protein is CASSVGGTTQFF.

The rearrangement joins TRBV2 to TRBJ2-5; possible D gene TRBD2, 6 bases. The CDR3 has 15 amino acids. Trimming removed 5 bases at V and 4 bases at J, with 17 bases between. Germline CDR1 is SNHLY and CDR2 is FYNNEI. CDR3 coding DNA: TGTGCCAGCAGTCCCCCTTTGGGCGGGACAGAGACCCAGTACTTC. As protein: CASSPPLGGTETQYF.

Concerning this clonotype itself: A junction boundary mismatches the germline segment, possibly from a read error. This sequence joins TRBV10-2 and TRBJ2-2, with D tentatively TRBD1 (6 bases). The CDR3 extends over 15 amino acids. Germline V gene lookup returns CDR1 WSHSY and CDR2 SAAADI. The CDR3 is CASSRARGDTGELFF. CDR3 nucleotide sequence: TGCGCCAGCTCCCGGGCCAGAGGGGACACCGGAGAGCTGTTTTTT.

This clonotype was counted a few times. This rearrangement joins TRBV10-3 to TRBJ2-7; 7 nucleotides agree with TRBD2. The CDR3 totals 12 residues. With 10 bases clipped from V and 5 bases from J, the junction kept 8 bases outside the gene matches. Germline lookup yields CDR1 ENHRY and CDR2 SYGVKD. The CDR3 protein is CATRLAGNEQYF. DNA for the CDR3: TGTGCCACCCGACTAGCCGGAAACGAGCAGTACTTC.

This chain joins TRBV9 and TRBJ2-1; 11 bases match TRBD2. The V gene end was trimmed by 3 bases and the J gene end by 1 base; junction bases not matched to a gene: 3. The CDR3 consists of 16 residues. From germline, CDR1 is SGDLS and CDR2 YYNGEE. The CDR3 DNA follows: TGTGCCAGCAGCGGGGCTAGCGGGAGGTCCTACAATGAGCAGTTCTTC. It translates to CASSGASGRSYNEQFF.

The J gene is TRBJ2-3, the V gene TRBV5-4, with 11 nucleotides matching TRBD2. The CDR3 spans 16 residues. Germline CDR1 SGHNT, CDR2 YYREEE (reference sequence). V shed 3 bases and J 2 bases; nucleotides not matched to a gene: 5. CDR3 sequence: CASSSWTSGPTDTQYF. The CDR3 nucleotides are TGTGCCAGCAGCTCTTGGACTAGCGGGCCCACAGATACGCAGTATTTT.

The rearrangement uses TRBV15 and TRBJ1-5; D uncertain. V was cut by 0 bases and J by 4 bases, with 7 bases left in between. From germline, CDR1 is LNHNV and CDR2 YYDKDF (reference sequence). CDR3 length: 14 amino acids. The CDR3 spells CATSRDAGNQPQHF. The CDR3 nucleotides are TGTGCCACCAGCAGAGATGCAGGTAATCAGCCCCAGCATTTT.

There are a few counts of this clonotype. This chain connects TRBV6-1 to TRBJ2-3, with 9 bases aligning to TRBD2. This CDR3 comprises 14 residues. Germline V CDR1 and CDR2: MNHNS, SASEGT. V dropped 8 bases and J dropped 7; count of bases not matched to a gene: 10. The CDR3 reads CASDQAGGVYTQYF. The CDR3 region has the DNA TGTGCCAGCGATCAAGCGGGAGGTGTTTATACGCAGTATTTT.

At least ten counts were recorded for this clonotype. The chain carries TRBV18 and TRBJ2-7; D not certain. Germline V gives CDR1 KGHSH, CDR2 LQKENI. The V and J ends lost 0 bases and 4 bases respectively, with 10 bases between them. This CDR3 is built from 14 residues. In nucleotides, the CDR3 is TGTGCCAGCTCACCACCTACCGACCTTTACGAGCAGTACTTC. This translates into CASSPPTDLYEQYF.

The rearrangement joins TRBV29-1 to TRBJ1-1, with no clear D. This CDR3 comprises 13 residues. Trimming left V 6 bases short and J 1 base short, with 12 bases between. Per the germline V gene, CDR1 is SQVTM and CDR2 is ANQGSEA. The CDR3 DNA is TGCAGCGTAGCCGACCGACAGAACACTGAAGCTTTCTTT. Protein sequence: CSVADRQNTEAFF.

With respect to this clonotype: An end of the junction differs from the germline gene, which may be a read error. V gene TRBV4-2 combines with J gene TRBJ1-1; 9 bases fit TRBD1. This CDR3 is built from 15 residues. The germline V gene has CDR1 LGHNA and CDR2 YNFKEQ. The DNA of the CDR3 is TGTGCCGGCAGCTACACGACAGGGGGTCGGACTGAAGCTTTCTTT. It encodes CAGSYTTGGRTEAFF.

This clonotype turned up a few times. V is TRBV20-1 and J is TRBJ1-5, with D perhaps matching TRBD1 (6 bases). CDR3 length: 15 amino acids. V was cut by 0 bases and J by 7 bases, with 16 bases left in between. From germline, CDR1 is DFQATT and CDR2 SNEGSKA (reference sequence). CDR3 nucleotide sequence: TGCAGTGCTAGAGATCAACAGGGTGGTAGCCAGCCCCAGCATTTT. This codes for CSARDQQGGSQPQHF.

This clonotype was counted many times. V and J are TRBV7-9 and TRBJ2-1, with D maybe TRBD1 (6 bases). There are 21 residues in the CDR3. The germline V gene encodes CDR1 SEHNR and CDR2 FQNEAQ (reference sequence). The V end lost 3 bases, the J end lost 4 bases, and 31 bases lay between the germline ends. The CDR3 loop is CASSFSRLRSQGLNGYNEQFF. In DNA, the CDR3 is TGTGCCAGCAGCTTTAGTCGCCTAAGGTCACAGGGCCTTAACGGGTACAATGAGCAGTTCTTC.

In regard to this clonotype: It may be a read error: a sequence one base away is much more abundant. The V gene is TRBV12-3 or TRBV12-4, the J gene TRBJ1-1; 7 nucleotides align to TRBD1. The V segment lost 3 bases and the J segment 5 bases; nucleotides outside the gene matches: 3. CDR3 size: 13 residues. The CDR3 nucleotides read TGTGCCAGCAGTTTCGACAGGGCGACTGAAGCTTTCTTT. It is translated as CASSFDRATEAFF.

The chain carries TRBV24-1 and TRBJ2-3; tentative D call: TRBD2 (6 bases). CDR3 length: 13 residues. Looked up from germline, CDR1 is KGHDR and CDR2 is SFDVKD. V dropped 5 bases and J dropped 11 bases, with 16 bases sitting between them. CDR3 residues: CATSAIQAGRQYF. CDR3 bases: TGTGCCACCAGTGCCATCCAAGCGGGTCGGCAGTATTTT.

The chain is built from TRBV10-3 and TRBJ2-7, with D tentatively TRBD2 (5 bases). From germline, CDR1 is ENHRY and CDR2 SYGVKD. The CDR3 is 14 residues long. V lost 2 bases and J 6 bases, leaving 14 bases between the germline ends. As DNA, the CDR3 is TGTGCCATCAGTGAGCAAGGGCTAGCCTGCGAGCAGTACTTC. This sequence encodes CAISEQGLACEQYF.

The table lists this clonotype with a few counts. The genes are TRBV25-1 and TRBJ2-1; D unresolved. The germline V and J ends were trimmed by 7 bases and 0 bases, with 4 bases remaining between them. Germline-derived CDR1 and CDR2 are MGHDK and SYGVNS. The CDR3 has 12 amino acids. CDR3 residues: CASTASYNEQFF. CDR3 nucleotides: TGTGCCAGCACCGCCTCCTACAATGAGCAGTTCTTC.

The chain carries TRBV29-1 and TRBJ2-7; TRBD2 matches at 7 bases. The CDR3 covers 14 residues. The V gene's germline CDR1 is SQVTM and CDR2 ANQGSEA. The V and J ends lost 4 bases and 4 bases, in that order; junction bases with no gene match: 10. DNA of the CDR3: TGCAGCGTTGTGGTAGCGGGCGGAGGATACGAGCAGTACTTC. This codes for CSVVVAGGGYEQYF.

The sample holds a few counts of this clonotype. The chain uses TRBV10-3 and TRBJ2-7, with 9 bases that match TRBD2. This CDR3 spans 15 amino acids. CDR1 and CDR2 from the germline V gene are ENHRY and SYGVKD. V shed 2 bases, J shed 4 bases, and the junction held 6 bases outside the gene matches. The CDR3 nucleotides are TGTGCCATCAGTGAGAGGGACAGCGGGGGGTACGAGCAGTACTTC. Translation gives CAISERDSGGYEQYF.